The 6 T cell receptor beta chains in this list originate from one sample, sequenced in a study of OX40 agonist ivuxolimab in advanced cancers. TCRdb's copy holds only in-frame clones and misses some; the assay was immunoSEQ multiplex PCR. The sample records tens of thousands of clones, 70% to 90% being singletons. The source material was CD4+ or CD8+ T cells sorted from blood, sampled in a trial of the OX40 agonist ivuxolimab. The receptor source for this set is an adult with an advanced solid tumor such as melanoma, head and neck, liver or kidney cancer.

This chain uses TRBV5-1 with TRBJ1-1, with no clear D. Germline loops: CDR1 SGHRS, CDR2 YFSETQ. The CDR3 is 15 residues long. Between the trimmed V and J ends, which lost 0 bases and 0 bases, there was a span of 9 bases. CDR3 nucleotide sequence: TGCGCCAGCAGCTTGGATGAGGGTATGAACACTGAAGCTTTCTTT. Residues: CASSLDEGMNTEAFF.

This clone showed up just once. This chain uses TRBV4-3 with TRBJ1-2, with 12 nucleotides matching TRBD1. Germline CDR1 and CDR2: LGHNA and YSLEER. The CDR3 contains 15 residues. Germline trimming cut 4 bases from V and 4 bases from J; bases unmatched to any gene: 4. The CDR3 sequence is CASSPGQGAGYGYTF. DNA of the CDR3: TGCGCCAGCAGCCCGGGACAGGGGGCAGGCTATGGCTACACCTTC.

The V and J genes are TRBV7-2 and TRBJ2-7; D is perhaps TRBD1 (5 bases). CDR3 length: 14 residues. The germline gives CDR1 SGHTA, CDR2 FQGNSA. Trimming took 4 bases from V and 6 from J, leaving 16 bases between them. As DNA, the CDR3 is TGTGCCAGCAGCTCTCGGCCAGGGCAGGGCGAGCAGTACTTC. Protein sequence: CASSSRPGQGEQYF.

This sequence joins TRBV2 and TRBJ1-4; weak D call: TRBD1 (5 bases). The germline V gene has CDR1 SNHLY and CDR2 FYNNEI. The CDR3 is 19 residues long. V lost 6 bases and J 0 bases, leaving 23 bases between the germline ends. This CDR3 is CASRPQLGATGATNEKLFF. In DNA, the CDR3 is TGTGCCAGCAGGCCCCAGCTCGGAGCTACGGGGGCAACTAATGAAAAACTGTTTTTT.

The J gene is TRBJ2-1, the V gene TRBV27; 14 nucleotides agree with TRBD2. This CDR3 has 15 amino acids. V dropped 5 bases and J dropped 9; count of bases not matched to a gene: 6. Germline lookup yields CDR1 MNHEY and CDR2 SMNVEV (reference sequence). CDR3 nucleotides: TGTGCCAGCAGTCCGGGACTAGCGGGGGAGTTTGAGCAGTTCTTC. Translated, it gives CASSPGLAGEFEQFF.

The V gene is TRBV4-1, the J gene TRBJ2-1; 7 positions match TRBD2. V lost 0 bases and J lost 5; bases outside the gene matches: 1. The CDR3 covers 14 residues. Germline loops: CDR1 MGHRA, CDR2 YSYEKL. The CDR3 DNA reads as TGCGCCAGCAGCCAAGAACGGGGGGACAATGAGCAGTTCTTC. Its translation is CASSQERGDNEQFF.